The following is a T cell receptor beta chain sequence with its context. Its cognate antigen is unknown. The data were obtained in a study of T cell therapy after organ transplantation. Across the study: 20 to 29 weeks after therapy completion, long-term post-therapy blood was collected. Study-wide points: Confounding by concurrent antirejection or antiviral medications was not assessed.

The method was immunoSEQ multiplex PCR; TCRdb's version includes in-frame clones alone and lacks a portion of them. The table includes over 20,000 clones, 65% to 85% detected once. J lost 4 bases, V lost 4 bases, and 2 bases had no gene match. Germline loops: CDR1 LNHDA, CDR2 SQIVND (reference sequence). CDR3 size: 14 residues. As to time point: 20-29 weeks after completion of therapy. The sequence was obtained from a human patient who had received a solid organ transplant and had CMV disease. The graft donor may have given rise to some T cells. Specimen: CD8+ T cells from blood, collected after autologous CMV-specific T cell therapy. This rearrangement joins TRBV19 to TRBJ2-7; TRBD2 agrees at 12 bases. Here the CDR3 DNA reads TGTGCCAGTAGTACGACTAGCGGGAGTTACGAGCAGTACTTC. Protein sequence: CASSTTSGSYEQYF.